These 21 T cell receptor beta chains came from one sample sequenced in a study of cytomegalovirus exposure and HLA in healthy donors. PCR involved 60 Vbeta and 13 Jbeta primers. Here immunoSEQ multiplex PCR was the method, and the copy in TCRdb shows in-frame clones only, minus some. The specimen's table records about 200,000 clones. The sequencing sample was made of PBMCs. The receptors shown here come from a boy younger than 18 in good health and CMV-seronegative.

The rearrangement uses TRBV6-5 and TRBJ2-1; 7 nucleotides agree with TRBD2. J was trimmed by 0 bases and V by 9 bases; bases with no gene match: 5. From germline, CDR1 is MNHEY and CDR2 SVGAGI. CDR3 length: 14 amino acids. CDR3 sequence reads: CASYSGGSYNEQFF. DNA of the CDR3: TGTGCCAGTTACTCGGGGGGCTCCTACAATGAGCAGTTCTTC.

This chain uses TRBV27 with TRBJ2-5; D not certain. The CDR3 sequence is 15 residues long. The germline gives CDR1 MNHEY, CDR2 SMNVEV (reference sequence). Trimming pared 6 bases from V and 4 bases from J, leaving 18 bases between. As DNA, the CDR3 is TGTGCCAGCAGGGATTCTTCCATAGCCGCAGAGACCCAGTACTTC. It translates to CASRDSSIAAETQYF.

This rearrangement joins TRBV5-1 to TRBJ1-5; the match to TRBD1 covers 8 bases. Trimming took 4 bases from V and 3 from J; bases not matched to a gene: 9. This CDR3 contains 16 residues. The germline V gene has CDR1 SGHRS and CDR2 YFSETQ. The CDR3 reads CASSPEGTGLNQPQHF. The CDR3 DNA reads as TGCGCCAGCAGCCCGGAGGGGACAGGTCTCAATCAGCCCCAGCATTTT.

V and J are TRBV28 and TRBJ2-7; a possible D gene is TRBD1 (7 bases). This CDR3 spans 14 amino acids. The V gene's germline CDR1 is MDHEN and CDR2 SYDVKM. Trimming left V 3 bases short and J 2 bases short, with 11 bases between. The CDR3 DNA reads TGTGCCAGCAGTTTGGAGGGACAGCCCTACGAGCAGTACTTC. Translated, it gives CASSLEGQPYEQYF. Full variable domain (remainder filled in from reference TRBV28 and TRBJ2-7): DVKVTQSSRYLVKRTGEKVFLECVQDMDHENMFWYRQDPGLGLRLIYFSYDVKMKEKGDIPEGYSVSREKKERFSLILESASTNQTSMYLCASSLEGQPYEQYFGPGTRLTVT.

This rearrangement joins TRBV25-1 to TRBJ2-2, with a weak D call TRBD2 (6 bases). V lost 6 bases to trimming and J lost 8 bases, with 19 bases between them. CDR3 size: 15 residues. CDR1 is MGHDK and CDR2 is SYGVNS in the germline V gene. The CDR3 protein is CASSSLGPAGGELFF. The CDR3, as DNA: TGTGCCAGCAGCAGCCTGGGACCTGCGGGGGGGGAGCTGTTTTTT.

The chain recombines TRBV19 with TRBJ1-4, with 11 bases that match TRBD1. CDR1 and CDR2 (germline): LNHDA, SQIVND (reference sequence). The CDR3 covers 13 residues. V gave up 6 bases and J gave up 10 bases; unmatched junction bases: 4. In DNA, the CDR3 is TGTGCCAGTAGCCGGGACAGGGGGGGAAAACTGTTTTTT. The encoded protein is CASSRDRGGKLFF.

This CDR3 is CASSPSGGAYEQYF. The CDR3 bases are TGTGCCAGCAGCCCTAGCGGGGGGGCCTACGAGCAGTACTTC. The genes are TRBV27 and TRBJ2-7; 12 bases are a match to TRBD2. J was trimmed by 2 bases and V by 6 bases; bases with no gene match: 2. Germline V gives CDR1 MNHEY, CDR2 SMNVEV (reference sequence). The CDR3 is 14 amino acids.

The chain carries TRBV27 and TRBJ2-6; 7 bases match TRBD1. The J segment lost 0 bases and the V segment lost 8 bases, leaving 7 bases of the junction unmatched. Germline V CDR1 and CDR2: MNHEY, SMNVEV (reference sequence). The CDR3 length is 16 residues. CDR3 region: CASGQAAASGANVLTF. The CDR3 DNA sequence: TGTGCCAGCGGACAGGCAGCGGCCTCTGGGGCCAACGTCCTGACTTTC.

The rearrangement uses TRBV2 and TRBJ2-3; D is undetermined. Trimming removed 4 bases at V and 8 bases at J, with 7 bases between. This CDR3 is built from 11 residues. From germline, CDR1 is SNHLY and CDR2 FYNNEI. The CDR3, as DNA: TGTGCCAGCAGTGGTTGGCCTACGCAGTATTTT. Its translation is CASSGWPTQYF. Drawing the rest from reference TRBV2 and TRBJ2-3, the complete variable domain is EPEVTQTPSHQVTQMGQEVILRCVPISNHLYFYWYRQILGQKVEFLVSFYNNEISEKSEIFDDQFSVERPDGSNFTLKIRSTKLEDSAMYFCASSGWPTQYFGPGTRLTVL.

CDR3 in DNA: TGTGCCAGCAGTCTTCCTGGGGCCAACGTCCTGACTTTC. Translating it yields CASSLPGANVLTF. The chain joins TRBV28 to TRBJ2-6, with D unresolved. The germline V and J ends were trimmed by 5 bases and 2 bases, with 4 bases remaining between them. CDR3 length: 13 amino acids. In germline, CDR1 is MDHEN, CDR2 SYDVKM.

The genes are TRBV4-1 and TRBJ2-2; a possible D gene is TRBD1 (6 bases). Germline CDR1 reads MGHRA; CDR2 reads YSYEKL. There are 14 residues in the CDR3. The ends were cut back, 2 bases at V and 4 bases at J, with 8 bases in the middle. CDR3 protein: CASSQIQGTGELFF. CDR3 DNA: TGCGCCAGCAGCCAAATACAGGGCACCGGGGAGCTGTTTTTT.

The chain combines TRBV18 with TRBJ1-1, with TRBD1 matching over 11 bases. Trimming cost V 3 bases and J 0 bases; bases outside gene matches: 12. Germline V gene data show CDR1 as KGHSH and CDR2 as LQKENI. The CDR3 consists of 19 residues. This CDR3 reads CASSPTGGDRGIVNTEAFF. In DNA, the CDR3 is TGTGCCAGCTCACCGACTGGCGGGGACAGGGGGATCGTGAACACTGAAGCTTTCTTT.

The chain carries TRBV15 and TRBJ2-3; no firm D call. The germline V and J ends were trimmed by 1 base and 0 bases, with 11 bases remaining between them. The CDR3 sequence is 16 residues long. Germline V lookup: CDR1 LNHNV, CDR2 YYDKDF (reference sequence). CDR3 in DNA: TGTGCCACCAGCAGAGCTACGACACCGAGCACAGATACGCAGTATTTT. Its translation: CATSRATTPSTDTQYF.

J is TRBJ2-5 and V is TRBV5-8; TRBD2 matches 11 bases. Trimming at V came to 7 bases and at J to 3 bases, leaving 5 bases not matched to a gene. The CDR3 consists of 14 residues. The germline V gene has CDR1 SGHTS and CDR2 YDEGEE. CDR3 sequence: CASLTSGAKETQYF. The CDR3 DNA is TGTGCCAGCTTGACTAGCGGGGCGAAAGAGACCCAGTACTTC. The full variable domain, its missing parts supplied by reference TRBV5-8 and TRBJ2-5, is EAGVTQSPTHLIKTRGQQATLRCSPISGHTSVYWYQQALGLGLQFLLWYDEGEERNRGNFPPRFSGRQFPNYSSELNVNALELEDSALYLCASLTSGAKETQYFGPGTRLLVL.

In DNA, the CDR3 is TGTGCCAGCCTGGGACAGGGTAATGAAAAACTGTTTTTT. Amino acid sequence: CASLGQGNEKLFF. V is TRBV28 and J is TRBJ1-4; 9 bases line up with TRBD1. Germline CDR1 and CDR2: MDHEN and SYDVKM. The ends lost 8 bases at V and 4 bases at J; junction bases unmatched: 2. CDR3 length equals 13 residues.

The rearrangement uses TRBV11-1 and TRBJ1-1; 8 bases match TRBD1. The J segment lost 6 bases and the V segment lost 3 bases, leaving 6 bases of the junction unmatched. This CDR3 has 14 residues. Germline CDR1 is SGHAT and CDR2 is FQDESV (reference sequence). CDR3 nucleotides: TGTGCCAGCAGCTTGGGGACAGGCGACCCTGAAGCTTTCTTT. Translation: CASSLGTGDPEAFF. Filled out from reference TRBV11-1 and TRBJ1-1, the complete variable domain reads EAEVAQSPRYKITEKSQAVAFWCDPISGHATLYWYRQILGQGPELLVQFQDESVVDDSQLPKDRFSAERLKGVDSTLKIQPAELGDSAMYLCASSLGTGDPEAFFGQGTRLTVV.

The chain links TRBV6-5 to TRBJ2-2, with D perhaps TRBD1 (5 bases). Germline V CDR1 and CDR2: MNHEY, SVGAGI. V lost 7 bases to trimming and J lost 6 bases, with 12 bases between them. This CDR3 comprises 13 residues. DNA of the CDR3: TGTGCCAGCACCCCAGGGCGACCCGGGGAGCTGTTTTTT. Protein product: CASTPGRPGELFF.

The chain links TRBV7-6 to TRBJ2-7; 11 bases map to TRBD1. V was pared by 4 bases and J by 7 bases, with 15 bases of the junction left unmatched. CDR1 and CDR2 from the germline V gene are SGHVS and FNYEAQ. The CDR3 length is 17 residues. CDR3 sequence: CASSSTLGRTGGHEQYF. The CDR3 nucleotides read TGTGCCAGCAGCTCCACCCTGGGTCGGACAGGGGGCCATGAGCAGTACTTC.

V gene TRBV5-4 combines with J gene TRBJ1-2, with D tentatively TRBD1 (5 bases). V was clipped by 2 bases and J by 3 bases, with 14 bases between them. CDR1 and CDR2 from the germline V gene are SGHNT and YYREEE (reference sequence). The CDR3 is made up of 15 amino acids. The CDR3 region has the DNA TGTGCCAGCAGCTTATTCCGCAGGGCGGACTATGGCTACACCTTC. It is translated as CASSLFRRADYGYTF.

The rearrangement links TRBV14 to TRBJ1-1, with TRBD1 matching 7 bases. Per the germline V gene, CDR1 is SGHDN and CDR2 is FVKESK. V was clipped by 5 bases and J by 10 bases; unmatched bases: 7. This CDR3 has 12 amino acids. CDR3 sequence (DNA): TGTGCCAGCAGCGGACAGGTCTTTGGAGCTTTCTTT. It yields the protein CASSGQVFGAFF.

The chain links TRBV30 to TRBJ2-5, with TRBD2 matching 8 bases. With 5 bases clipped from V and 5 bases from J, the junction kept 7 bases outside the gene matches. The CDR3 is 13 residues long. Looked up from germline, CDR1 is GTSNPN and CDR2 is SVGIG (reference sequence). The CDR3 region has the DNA TGTGCCTGGCGGGGGGGCCTGGCCGAGACCCAGTACTTC. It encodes CAWRGGLAETQYF.